The 19 T cell receptor beta chains below were found in one sample sequenced in a study of cytomegalovirus exposure and HLA in healthy donors. Generated by immunoSEQ multiplex PCR, the TCRdb table keeps only in-frame clones and is missing some. Here the sample spans around 150,000 clones, 90% to 95% being singletons. The sequencing input was PBMCs. The source is a man in his late teens or twenties in good health and CMV-seronegative.

The V and J genes are TRBV9 and TRBJ1-1, with D perhaps TRBD1 (5 bases). The V end lost 3 bases, the J end lost 8 bases, and 17 bases lay between the germline ends. The CDR3 consists of 14 residues. The germline V gene has CDR1 SGDLS and CDR2 YYNGEE. CDR3 amino acids: CASSEGREGLEAFF. CDR3 coding DNA: TGTGCCAGCAGCGAGGGCAGGGAAGGGCTCGAAGCTTTCTTT.

The chain couples TRBV10-3 to TRBJ2-7, with TRBD1 matching over 9 bases. CDR3 length: 14 amino acids. V shed 4 bases, J shed 6 bases, and the junction held 7 bases outside the gene matches. Germline V gives CDR1 ENHRY, CDR2 SYGVKD. CDR3 sequence (DNA): TGTGCCATCAGTGCGGGACAGGGTGAGGCCGAGCAGTACTTC. Protein product: CAISAGQGEAEQYF.

The chain couples TRBV7-2 to TRBJ2-7; perhaps TRBD1 as D (5 bases). This CDR3 is built from 15 residues. V shed 0 bases and J shed 0 bases, with 9 bases lying between them. The germline gives CDR1 SGHTA, CDR2 FQGNSA. CDR3 loop: CASSLAGVPSYEQYF. The CDR3 nucleotides read TGTGCCAGCAGCTTAGCAGGGGTGCCCTCCTACGAGCAGTACTTC.

The chain links TRBV9 to TRBJ2-3, with TRBD1 matching over 8 bases. The V gene's germline CDR1 is SGDLS and CDR2 YYNGEE. V lost 5 bases to trimming and J lost 4 bases; unmatched junction nucleotides: 9. CDR3 size: 15 residues. The CDR3 DNA follows: TGTGCCAGCAGGCCGGACAGGGTAGTATCAGATACGCAGTATTTT. It specifies CASRPDRVVSDTQYF.

The genes are TRBV5-1 and TRBJ2-1; 9 bases fit TRBD2. J lost 8 bases, V lost 5 bases, and 11 bases had no gene match. The germline gives CDR1 SGHRS, CDR2 YFSETQ. CDR3 size: 15 residues. As DNA, the CDR3 is TGCGCCAGCAGGGCGGCGGGAGGGCCCCAGGATGAGCAGTTCTTC. It yields the protein CASRAAGGPQDEQFF.

The chain recombines TRBV6-5 with TRBJ2-7; D not resolved. The V end was cut by 5 bases, the J end by 0 bases, with 14 bases between. Germline loops: CDR1 MNHEY, CDR2 SVGAGI. The length of the CDR3 is 15 residues. This CDR3 reads CASSPLSLSSYEQYF. In nucleotides, the CDR3 is TGTGCCAGCAGTCCCCTTTCCCTGAGCTCCTACGAGCAGTACTTC.

The chain has TRBV27 and TRBJ1-5; TRBD1 aligns across 7 bases. CDR1 is MNHEY, CDR2 SMNVEV, per germline (reference sequence). The CDR3 runs to 16 residues. Trimming took 7 bases from V and 0 from J; bases not matched to a gene: 9. This chain's CDR3 is CASKGTATYSNQPQHF. CDR3 sequence (DNA): TGTGCCAGCAAAGGGACAGCCACTTATAGCAATCAGCCCCAGCATTTT.

V gene TRBV5-1 combines with J gene TRBJ2-5; maybe TRBD1 (6 bases). Looked up from germline, CDR1 is SGHRS and CDR2 is YFSETQ. The V gene lost 1 base and the J gene lost 3 bases, with 10 bases spanning the gap. The CDR3 sequence is 14 residues long. Written as DNA, the CDR3 is TGCGCCAGCAGCTTGCGGGCAGGGGAAGAGACCCAGTACTTC. Translation gives CASSLRAGEETQYF.

V and J are TRBV5-5 and TRBJ2-2; 7 bases align to TRBD2. The germline gives CDR1 SGHKS, CDR2 YYEKEE (reference sequence). This CDR3 region has 16 residues. J was trimmed by 4 bases and V by 0 bases; bases with no gene match: 6. The CDR3 DNA follows: TGTGCCAGCAGCTTGGTTCCGGGAGGTGGCACCGGGGAGCTGTTTTTT. The encoded protein is CASSLVPGGGTGELFF. Looking up the rest from reference TRBV5-5 and TRBJ2-2 gives the full variable domain: DAGVTQSPTHLIKTRGQQVTLRCSPISGHKSVSWYQQVLGQGPQFIFQYYEKEERGRGNFPDRFSARQFPNYSSELNVNALLLGDSALYLCASSLVPGGGTGELFFGEGSRLTVL.

This chain joins TRBV11-1 and TRBJ2-3, with 8 bases fitting TRBD1. The germline V gene has CDR1 SGHAT and CDR2 FQDESV (reference sequence). The CDR3 is 16 amino acids. The junction had 4 bases not matched to a gene; V was cut back by 2 bases and J by 0 bases. The CDR3 here is CASSLTGGWSTDTQYF. The CDR3 nucleotides are TGTGCCAGCAGCTTAACAGGGGGATGGAGCACAGATACGCAGTATTTT. Using reference TRBV11-1 and TRBJ2-3 for the parts outside the CDR3, the full variable domain is EAEVAQSPRYKITEKSQAVAFWCDPISGHATLYWYRQILGQGPELLVQFQDESVVDDSQLPKDRFSAERLKGVDSTLKIQPAELGDSAMYLCASSLTGGWSTDTQYFGPGTRLTVL.

The table lists this clone with a count of one. The chain carries TRBV18 and TRBJ2-7; the match to TRBD1 covers 8 bases. Germline V CDR1 and CDR2: KGHSH, LQKENI. The CDR3 extends over 15 amino acids. Trimming at V came to 4 bases and at J to 2 bases, leaving 7 bases not matched to a gene. In DNA form, the CDR3 reads TGTGCCAGCTCACTTACAGGGGGAATAACCTACGAGCAGTACGTC. It encodes CASSLTGGITYEQYV.

The chain is built from TRBV7-8 and TRBJ2-5; the D is unclear. V was pared by 5 bases and J by 4 bases, with 14 bases between. The CDR3 spans 14 residues. Germline-derived CDR1 and CDR2 are SGHVS and FQNEAQ. The CDR3 DNA reads as TGTGCCAGCAGCCCGTTCCCCTTTCCAGAGACCCAGTACTTC. This codes for CASSPFPFPETQYF.

The CDR3 DNA sequence: TGTGCCAGCAGTTTATATGGGTCCGGGTCGCGACAGCCGTTTCATGGCTACACCTTC. Protein sequence: CASSLYGSGSRQPFHGYTF. J is TRBJ1-2 and V is TRBV27, with a weak D call TRBD1 (5 bases). Per germline, CDR1 MNHEY and CDR2 SMNVEV (reference sequence). The CDR3 runs 19 residues. Trimming shortened V by 1 base and J by 6 bases, and 27 bases separated the two germline ends.

The chain couples TRBV27 to TRBJ1-2; D remains ambiguous. The ends were cut back, 6 bases at V and 5 bases at J, with 13 bases in the middle. CDR1 is MNHEY, CDR2 SMNVEV, per germline (reference sequence). The CDR3 is made up of 13 amino acids. In DNA form, the CDR3 reads TGTGCCAGCAGCCCGACTTTAGTTTATGGCTACACCTTC. This gives the protein CASSPTLVYGYTF.

This chain connects TRBV7-2 to TRBJ2-1; 10 positions match TRBD2. Germline values: CDR1 SGHTA, CDR2 FQGNSA. The CDR3 covers 15 residues. Trimming at V came to 7 bases and at J to 3 bases, leaving 6 bases not matched to a gene. CDR3 residues: CASMLAGAYYNEQFF. CDR3 sequence (DNA): TGTGCCAGCATGCTAGCGGGAGCCTACTACAATGAGCAGTTCTTC.

The CDR3 reads CASSLKEWVGENTIYF. In DNA, the CDR3 is TGTGCCAGCAGCTTAAAAGAGTGGGTTGGAGAAAACACCATATATTTT. This chain uses TRBV7-9 with TRBJ1-3, with unresolved D. This CDR3 has 16 residues. V was pared by 2 bases and J by 6 bases, with 17 bases between. Germline CDR1 is SEHNR and CDR2 is FQNEAQ (reference sequence).

This chain uses TRBV9 with TRBJ2-3, with 7 bases identical to TRBD2. The trim removed 4 bases at V and 1 base at J, leaving 9 bases unmatched. This CDR3 region has 16 residues. Germline V gene data show CDR1 as SGDLS and CDR2 as YYNGEE. The CDR3 protein is CASSPEASGRTDTQYF. CDR3 coding DNA: TGTGCCAGCAGCCCAGAGGCTAGCGGCCGCACAGATACGCAGTATTTT.

This sequence joins TRBV6-1 and TRBJ1-1; D call uncertain. V was pared by 5 bases and J by 10 bases, with 11 bases between. The CDR3 is 11 amino acids. Germline-derived CDR1 and CDR2 are MNHNS and SASEGT. The CDR3 loop is CASSSLGGAFF. The DNA of the CDR3 is TGTGCCAGCAGTTCGCTCGGCGGAGCTTTCTTT.

This clone was seen just once. This chain uses TRBV29-1 with TRBJ2-4; 7 bases agree with TRBD1. Looked up from germline, CDR1 is SQVTM and CDR2 is ANQGSEA. CDR3 size: 12 residues. Trimming cost V 5 bases and J 4 bases; bases outside gene matches: 2. The CDR3 DNA reads as TGCAGCGTTTGGGACAGTAAAAACATTCAGTACTTC. This translates into CSVWDSKNIQYF.